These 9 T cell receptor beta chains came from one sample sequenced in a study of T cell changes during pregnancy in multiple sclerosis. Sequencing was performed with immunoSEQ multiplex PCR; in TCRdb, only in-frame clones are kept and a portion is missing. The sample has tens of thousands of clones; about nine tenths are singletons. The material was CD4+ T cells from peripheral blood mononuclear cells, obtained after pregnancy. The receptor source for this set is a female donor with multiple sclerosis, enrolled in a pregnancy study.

The chain's CDR3 is CASSQAISGQGLHNEQFF. The CDR3, as DNA: TGCGCCAGCAGCCAGGCAATCTCCGGACAGGGGCTCCACAATGAGCAGTTCTTC. V gene TRBV4-1 combines with J gene TRBJ2-1; 9 positions match TRBD1. Trimming cost V 3 bases and J 5 bases; bases outside gene matches: 14. The CDR3 is 18 residues long. Per germline, CDR1 MGHRA and CDR2 YSYEKL.

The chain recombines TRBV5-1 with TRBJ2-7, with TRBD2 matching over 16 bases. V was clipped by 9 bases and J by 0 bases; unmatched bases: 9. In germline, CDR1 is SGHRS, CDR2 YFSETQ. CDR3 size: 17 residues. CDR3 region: CATSPGLAGGFSYEQYF. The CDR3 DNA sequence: TGCGCCACCTCACCGGGACTAGCGGGAGGGTTCTCCTACGAGCAGTACTTC. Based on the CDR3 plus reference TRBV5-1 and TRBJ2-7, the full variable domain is KAGVTQTPRYLIKTRGQQVTLSCSPISGHRSVSWYQQTPGQGLQFLFEYFSETQRNKGNFPGRFSGRQFSNSRSEMNVSTLELGDSALYLCATSPGLAGGFSYEQYFGPGTRLTVT.

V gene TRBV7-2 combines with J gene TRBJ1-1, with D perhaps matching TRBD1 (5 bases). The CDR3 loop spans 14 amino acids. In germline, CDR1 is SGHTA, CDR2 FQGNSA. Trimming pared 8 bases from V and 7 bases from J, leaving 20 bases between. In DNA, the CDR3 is TGTGCCAGCGCTCTCCTGGGGACGGGGGATGAAGCTTTCTTT. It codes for CASALLGTGDEAFF.

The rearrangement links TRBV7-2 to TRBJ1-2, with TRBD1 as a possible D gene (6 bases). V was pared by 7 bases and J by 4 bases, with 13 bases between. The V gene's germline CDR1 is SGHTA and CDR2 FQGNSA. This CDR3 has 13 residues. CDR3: CASIPDRTYGYTF. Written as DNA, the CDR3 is TGTGCCAGCATTCCCGACAGGACCTATGGCTACACCTTC.

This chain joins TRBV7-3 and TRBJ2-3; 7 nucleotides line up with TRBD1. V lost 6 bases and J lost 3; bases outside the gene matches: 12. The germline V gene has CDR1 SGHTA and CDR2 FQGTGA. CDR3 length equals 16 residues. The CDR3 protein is CASSFDRASTTDTQYF. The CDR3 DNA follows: TGTGCCAGCAGTTTTGACAGGGCTAGCACGACAGATACGCAGTATTTT.

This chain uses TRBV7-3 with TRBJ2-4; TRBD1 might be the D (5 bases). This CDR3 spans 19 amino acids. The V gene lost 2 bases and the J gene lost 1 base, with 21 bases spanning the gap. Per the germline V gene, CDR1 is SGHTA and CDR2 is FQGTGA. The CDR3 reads CASSLPGHSPDWAKNIQYF. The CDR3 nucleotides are TGTGCCAGCAGCTTACCTGGACATTCCCCAGACTGGGCCAAAAACATTCAGTACTTC.

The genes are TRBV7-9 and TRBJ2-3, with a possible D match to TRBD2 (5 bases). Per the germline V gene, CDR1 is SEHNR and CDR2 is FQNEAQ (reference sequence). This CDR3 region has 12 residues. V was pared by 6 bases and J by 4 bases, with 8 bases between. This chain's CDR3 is CASRGSSDTQYF. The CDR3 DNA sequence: TGTGCCAGCAGAGGGAGCTCAGATACGCAGTATTTT.

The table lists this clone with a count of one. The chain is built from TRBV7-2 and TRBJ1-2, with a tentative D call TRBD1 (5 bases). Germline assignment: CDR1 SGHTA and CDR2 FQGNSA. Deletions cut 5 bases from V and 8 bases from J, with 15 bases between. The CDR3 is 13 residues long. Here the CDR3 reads CASSPLADNGYTF. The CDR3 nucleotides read TGTGCCAGCAGCCCCTTGGCGGACAACGGCTACACCTTC.

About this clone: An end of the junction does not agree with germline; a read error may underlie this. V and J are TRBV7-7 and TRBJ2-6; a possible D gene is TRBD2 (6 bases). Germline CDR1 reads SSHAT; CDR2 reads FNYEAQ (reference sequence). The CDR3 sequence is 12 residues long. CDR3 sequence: CASSLGLKLKTF. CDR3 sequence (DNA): TGTGCTAGCAGCTTAGGACTAAAATTAAAGACTTTC.